One sample yielded the 9 T cell receptor beta chains listed below, sequenced in a study of blood T cell repertoires in COVID-19. Data came from immunoSEQ multiplex PCR; TCRdb stores just in-frame clones and leaves some out. The top ten clones hold approximately 0.5% of a sample with over 150,000 clones, 90% of them seen once. Sequencing used peripheral blood. Receptor source: a middle-aged man with acute or convalescent COVID-19.

This chain connects TRBV4-3 to TRBJ1-1, with 7 bases matching TRBD1. Germline loops: CDR1 LGHNA, CDR2 YSLEER. Trimming at V came to 2 bases and at J to 0 bases, leaving 6 bases not matched to a gene. The length of the CDR3 is 16 residues. The CDR3 here is CASSQSIGTVNTEAFF. The CDR3 DNA follows: TGCGCCAGCAGCCAATCAATAGGGACAGTGAACACTGAAGCTTTCTTT.

This clone appeared once. The chain links TRBV2 to TRBJ2-1; 14 nucleotides line up with TRBD2. V lost 7 bases to trimming and J lost 8 bases; unmatched junction nucleotides: 7. This CDR3 is 15 amino acids long. Germline V gene data show CDR1 as SNHLY and CDR2 as FYNNEI. The DNA of the CDR3 is TGTGCCAGCATGCGACTAGCGGGAGGGCCCCATGAGCAGTTCTTC. As protein: CASMRLAGGPHEQFF.

The CDR3 nucleotides read TGTGCCTGGGCAGGGTCTATGAACACTGAAGCTTTCTTT. Its translation: CAWAGSMNTEAFF. The V call is TRBV30, the J call TRBJ1-1, with D perhaps matching TRBD1 (5 bases). Per the germline V gene, CDR1 is GTSNPN and CDR2 is SVGIG (reference sequence). Trimming left V 5 bases short and J 0 bases short, with 10 bases between. The length of the CDR3 is 13 residues.

The chain carries TRBV18 and TRBJ1-2, with 9 bases identical to TRBD1. Germline assignment: CDR1 KGHSH and CDR2 LQKENI. The CDR3 runs 15 residues. With V trimmed by 6 bases and J by 3 bases, 8 bases remained unmatched. CDR3 DNA: TGTGCCAGCTCCCAAGGAAGGACAGGGGACTATGGCTACACCTTC. It is translated as CASSQGRTGDYGYTF. Using reference TRBV18 and TRBJ1-2 for the parts outside the CDR3, the full variable domain is NAGVMQNPRHLVRRRGQEARLRCSPMKGHSHVYWYRQLPEEGLKFMVYLQKENIIDESGMPKERFSAEFPKEGPSILRIQQVVRGDSAAYFCASSQGRTGDYGYTFGSGTRLTVV.

The chain links TRBV6-1 to TRBJ1-1, with no clear D. This CDR3 comprises 14 residues. V dropped 1 base and J dropped 5 bases, with 11 bases sitting between them. Germline V gives CDR1 MNHNS, CDR2 SASEGT. The CDR3 DNA reads TGTGCCAGCAGTGAAGAGCGGCAGCGGACTGAAGCTTTCTTT. Amino acids: CASSEERQRTEAFF.

This chain uses TRBV3-1 (or the pseudogene TRBV3-2) with TRBJ1-4; tentative D call: TRBD1 (6 bases). CDR3 size: 16 residues. CDR1 is LGHDT and CDR2 is YNNKEL in the germline V gene (reference sequence). Trimming took off 4 bases at V and 6 bases at J, with 18 bases between the two ends. CDR3 region: CASSRGRGRSDEKLFF. CDR3 DNA sequence: TGTGCCAGCAGCCGGGGGCGAGGGCGTTCGGATGAAAAACTGTTTTTT.

V gene TRBV28 combines with J gene TRBJ1-2; maybe TRBD1 (5 bases). CDR1 and CDR2 (germline): MDHEN, SYDVKM. The CDR3 sequence is 15 residues long. The V and J ends lost 5 bases and 6 bases respectively, with 19 bases between them. The CDR3 DNA sequence: TGTGCCAGCAGTACCCAGGGTGTTTTGTGGGATGGCTACACCTTC. Translation gives CASSTQGVLWDGYTF.

The CDR3 nucleotides are TGTGCCAGCAGCTTAGTCCAGGGGGCCGGCTATGGCTACACCTTC. Protein sequence: CASSLVQGAGYGYTF. The V and J genes are TRBV7-9 and TRBJ1-2; 8 bases agree with TRBD1. Trimming at V came to 1 base and at J to 4 bases, leaving 5 bases not matched to a gene. This CDR3 is 15 amino acids long. Germline CDR1 is SEHNR and CDR2 is FQNEAQ (reference sequence).

The V call is TRBV5-6, the J call TRBJ2-1; the match to TRBD1 covers 7 bases. Per germline, CDR1 SGHDT and CDR2 YYEEEE. The junction had 11 bases not matched to a gene; V was cut back by 4 bases and J by 4 bases. The CDR3 has 16 amino acids. CDR3 nucleotides: TGTGCCAGCAGCAGCGATATATCGGGACAGTACAATGAGCAGTTCTTC. Its translation: CASSSDISGQYNEQFF. Filled out from reference TRBV5-6 and TRBJ2-1, the complete variable domain reads DAGVTQSPTHLIKTRGQQVTLRCSPKSGHDTVSWYQQALGQGPQFIFQYYEEEERQRGNFPDRFSGHQFPNYSSELNVNALLLGDSALYLCASSSDISGQYNEQFFGPGTRLTVL.